The next 9 T cell receptor beta chains were all read from a single sample in a study of blood T cells in healthy people across ages. A J-beta primer mix and a sample-barcoded 5' primer were used in a second PCR of about 6 to 12 cycles. Using its own MiXCR run on the 5' RACE reads, TCRdb lists one record per CDR3 protein. The data contain about 640,000 distinct CDR3 sequences, 45% to 65% of them seen just once; the ten biggest clones take up over 35%. Sequencing used blood. All receptors derive from a man between 60 and 70 years old in good health.

The chain carries TRBV27 and TRBJ2-7; 10 positions match TRBD1. J gave up 4 bases and V 5 bases, and 11 bases lay outside the gene matches. This CDR3 is built from 16 residues. The V gene's germline CDR1 is MNHEY and CDR2 SMNVEV (reference sequence). The DNA for the CDR3 is TGTGCCAGCAGTACGCACGGACAGGGGGGCAATTACGAGCAGTACTTC. As protein: CASSTHGQGGNYEQYF.

This chain connects TRBV4-1 to TRBJ2-5, with D possibly being TRBD2 (5 bases). The CDR3 has 18 amino acids. Germline CDR1 MGHRA, CDR2 YSYEKL. V lost 0 bases, J lost 2 bases, and 19 bases lay in between. The CDR3 DNA follows: TGCGCCAGCAGCCAAGAGCCCCGGGTGAGCGGAGCTCAAGAGACCCAGTACTTC. This encodes CASSQEPRVSGAQETQYF.

The V and J genes are TRBV20-1 and TRBJ1-2, with a possible D match to TRBD1 (6 bases). V dropped 6 bases and J dropped 0 bases, with 11 bases sitting between them. Germline V gene lookup returns CDR1 DFQATT and CDR2 SNEGSKA (reference sequence). CDR3 size: 13 residues. The CDR3 sequence is CSARQATNYGYTF. The DNA of the CDR3 is TGCAGTGCAAGACAGGCTACTAACTATGGCTACACCTTC.

The chain employs TRBV2 and TRBJ2-3; D ambiguous. Germline lookup yields CDR1 SNHLY and CDR2 FYNNEI. The CDR3 consists of 13 residues. V gave up 3 bases and J gave up 4 bases, with 8 bases separating them. CDR3 sequence: CASSDWVSDTQYF. The CDR3 DNA is TGTGCCAGCAGTGATTGGGTCTCAGATACGCAGTATTTT.

This rearrangement joins TRBV5-1 to TRBJ2-1; TRBD1 matches 9 bases. Germline trimming cut 3 bases from V and 7 bases from J; bases unmatched to any gene: 11. Germline V CDR1 and CDR2: SGHRS, YFSETQ. This CDR3 region has 16 residues. The CDR3 DNA sequence: TGCGCCAGCAGCTATTGGGGAGGGACAGGGCGGAATGAGCAGTTCTTC. Protein sequence: CASSYWGGTGRNEQFF.

J is TRBJ2-2 and V is TRBV11-2; TRBD2 matches 9 bases. This CDR3 is built from 16 residues. V lost 6 bases, J lost 0 bases, and 5 bases stayed unmatched. Germline V gene sequence: CDR1 SGHAT, CDR2 FQNNGV. The CDR3 bases are TGTGCCAGCAGTTATGCGGGGGGGGCGAACACCGGGGAGCTGTTTTTT. Its translation: CASSYAGGANTGELFF.

The CDR3 DNA is TGCAGTGCTAGCGCTAGCGGGGGGTGGAATGAGCAGTTCTTC. This sequence encodes CSASASGGWNEQFF. V is TRBV20-1 and J is TRBJ2-1; the match to TRBD2 covers 11 bases. This CDR3 has 14 residues. Germline assignment: CDR1 DFQATT and CDR2 SNEGSKA (reference sequence). The trim removed 3 bases at V and 7 bases at J, leaving 5 bases unmatched.

Of note for this clonotype: The junction does not match germline at one end; this may be a read error. V usage is TRBV20-1 and J usage is TRBJ2-3, with TRBD2 matching 7 bases. This CDR3 has 14 residues. Germline CDR1 reads DFQATT; CDR2 reads SNEGSKA (reference sequence). For the CDR3, the DNA is TGCAGTGCTGGAGATGGACTAGGCACAGATACGCAGTATTTT. Protein: CSAGDGLGTDTQYF.

V is TRBV7-2 and J is TRBJ2-4, with 8 bases lining up with TRBD1. The V and J ends lost 5 bases and 15 bases, in that order; junction bases with no gene match: 12. The V gene's germline CDR1 is SGHTA and CDR2 FQGNSA. The CDR3 consists of 13 residues. CDR3: CASSRGQGGERYF. The CDR3 coding sequence is TGTGCCAGCAGCCGCGGACAGGGTGGCGAGCGGTACTTC.